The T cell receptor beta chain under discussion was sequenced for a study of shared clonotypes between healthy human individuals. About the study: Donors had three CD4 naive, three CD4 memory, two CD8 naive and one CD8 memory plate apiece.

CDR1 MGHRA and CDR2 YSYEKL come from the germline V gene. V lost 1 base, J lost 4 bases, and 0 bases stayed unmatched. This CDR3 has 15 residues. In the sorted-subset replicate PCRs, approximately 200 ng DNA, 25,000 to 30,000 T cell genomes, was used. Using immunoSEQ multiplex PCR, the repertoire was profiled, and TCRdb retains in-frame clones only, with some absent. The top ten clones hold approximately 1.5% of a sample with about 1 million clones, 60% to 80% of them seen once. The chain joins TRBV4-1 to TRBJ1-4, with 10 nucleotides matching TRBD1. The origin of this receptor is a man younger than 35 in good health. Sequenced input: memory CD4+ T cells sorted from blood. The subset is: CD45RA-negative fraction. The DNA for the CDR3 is TGCGCCAGCAGCCAAGGGACAGGGGGTAATGAAAAACTGTTTTTT. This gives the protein CASSQGTGGNEKLFF.